This T cell receptor (beta chain) was retrieved from a study of Tregs in tolerant kidney transplant recipients. Overall study results and limits: Biological reproducibility was not directly addressed in this study.

Concerning this clone: The antigen is undetermined.

The germline CDR1 and CDR2 sequences are SGHAT and FQNNGV. Trimming cost V 5 bases and J 3 bases; bases outside gene matches: 7. CDR3 size: 15 residues. Libraries were prepared by immunoSEQ multiplex PCR; TCRdb keeps only in-frame clonotypes and omits some of them. Of 55,000 to 70,000 clones listed, around 85% are singletons. The sequenced sample was Tregs from blood, obtained before the transplant. The genes are TRBV11-2 and TRBJ2-1; the match to TRBD2 covers 7 bases. The clonotype comes from a human donor who received a combined kidney and bone marrow transplant. The CDR3 region has the DNA TGTGCCAGCAGCCCCCAGCGGGGAGTCTACAATGAGCAGTTCTTC. Residues: CASSPQRGVYNEQFF.